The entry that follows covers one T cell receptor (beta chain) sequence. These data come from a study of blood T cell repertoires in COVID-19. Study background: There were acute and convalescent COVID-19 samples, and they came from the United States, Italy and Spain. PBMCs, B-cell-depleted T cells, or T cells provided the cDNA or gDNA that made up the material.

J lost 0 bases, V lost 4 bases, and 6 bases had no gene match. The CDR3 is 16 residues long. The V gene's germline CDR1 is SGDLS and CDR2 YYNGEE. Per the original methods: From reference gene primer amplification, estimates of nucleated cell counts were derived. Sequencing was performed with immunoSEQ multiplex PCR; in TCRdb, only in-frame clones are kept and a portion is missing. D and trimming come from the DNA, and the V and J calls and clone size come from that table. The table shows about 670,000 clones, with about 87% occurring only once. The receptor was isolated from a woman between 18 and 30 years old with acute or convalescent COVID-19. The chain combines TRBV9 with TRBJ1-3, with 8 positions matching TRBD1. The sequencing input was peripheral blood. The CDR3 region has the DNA TGTGCCAGCAGCTCGGGACAGGCGAACTCTGGAAACACCATATATTTT. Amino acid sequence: CASSSGQANSGNTIYF. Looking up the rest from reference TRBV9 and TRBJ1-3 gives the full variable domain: DSGVTQTPKHLITATGQRVTLRCSPRSGDLSVYWYQQSLDQGLQFLIQYYNGEERAKGNILERFSAQQFPDLHSELNLSSLELGDSALYFCASSSGQANSGNTIYFGEGSWLTVV.